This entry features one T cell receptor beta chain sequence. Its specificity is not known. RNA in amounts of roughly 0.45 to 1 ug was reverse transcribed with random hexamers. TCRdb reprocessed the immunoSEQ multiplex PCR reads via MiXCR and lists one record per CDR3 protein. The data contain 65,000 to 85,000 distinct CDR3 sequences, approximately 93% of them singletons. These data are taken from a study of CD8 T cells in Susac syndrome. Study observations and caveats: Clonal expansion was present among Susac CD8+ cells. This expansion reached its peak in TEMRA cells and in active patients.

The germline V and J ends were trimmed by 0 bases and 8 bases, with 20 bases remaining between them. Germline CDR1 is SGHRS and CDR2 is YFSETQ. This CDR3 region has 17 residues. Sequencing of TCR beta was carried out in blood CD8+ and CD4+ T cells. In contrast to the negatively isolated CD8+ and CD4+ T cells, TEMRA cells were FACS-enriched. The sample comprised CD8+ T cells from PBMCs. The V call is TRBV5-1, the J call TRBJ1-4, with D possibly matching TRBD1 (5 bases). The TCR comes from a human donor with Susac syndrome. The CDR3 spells CASSLAAGPGAREKLFF. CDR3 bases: TGCGCCAGCAGCTTGGCCGCTGGACCCGGGGCACGGGAAAAACTGTTTTTT.